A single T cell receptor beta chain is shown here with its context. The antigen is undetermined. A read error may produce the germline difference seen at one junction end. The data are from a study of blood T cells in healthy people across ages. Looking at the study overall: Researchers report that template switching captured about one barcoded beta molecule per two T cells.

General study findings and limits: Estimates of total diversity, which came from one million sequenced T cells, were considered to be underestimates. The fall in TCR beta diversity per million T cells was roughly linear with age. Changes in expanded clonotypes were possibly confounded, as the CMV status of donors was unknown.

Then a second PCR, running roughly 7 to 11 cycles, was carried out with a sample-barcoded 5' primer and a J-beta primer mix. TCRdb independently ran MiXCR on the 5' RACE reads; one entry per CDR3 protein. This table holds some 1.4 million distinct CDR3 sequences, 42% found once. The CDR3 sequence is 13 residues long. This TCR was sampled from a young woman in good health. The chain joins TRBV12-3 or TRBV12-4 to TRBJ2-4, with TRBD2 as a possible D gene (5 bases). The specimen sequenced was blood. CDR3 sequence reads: CASSLERAYIRYF. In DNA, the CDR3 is TGTGCCAGCAGTTTAGAGAGGGCGTACATTCGGTACTTC.